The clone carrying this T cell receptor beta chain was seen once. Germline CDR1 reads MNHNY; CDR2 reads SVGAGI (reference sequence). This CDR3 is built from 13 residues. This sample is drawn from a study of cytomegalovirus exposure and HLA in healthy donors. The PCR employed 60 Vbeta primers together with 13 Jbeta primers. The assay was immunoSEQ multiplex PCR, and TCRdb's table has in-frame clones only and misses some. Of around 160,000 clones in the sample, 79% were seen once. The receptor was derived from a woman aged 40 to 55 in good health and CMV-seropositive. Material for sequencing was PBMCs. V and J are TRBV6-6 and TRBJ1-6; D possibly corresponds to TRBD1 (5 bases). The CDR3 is CASRRVDNSPLHF. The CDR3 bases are TGTGCTTCGCGCAGGGTGGATAATTCACCCCTCCACTTT.